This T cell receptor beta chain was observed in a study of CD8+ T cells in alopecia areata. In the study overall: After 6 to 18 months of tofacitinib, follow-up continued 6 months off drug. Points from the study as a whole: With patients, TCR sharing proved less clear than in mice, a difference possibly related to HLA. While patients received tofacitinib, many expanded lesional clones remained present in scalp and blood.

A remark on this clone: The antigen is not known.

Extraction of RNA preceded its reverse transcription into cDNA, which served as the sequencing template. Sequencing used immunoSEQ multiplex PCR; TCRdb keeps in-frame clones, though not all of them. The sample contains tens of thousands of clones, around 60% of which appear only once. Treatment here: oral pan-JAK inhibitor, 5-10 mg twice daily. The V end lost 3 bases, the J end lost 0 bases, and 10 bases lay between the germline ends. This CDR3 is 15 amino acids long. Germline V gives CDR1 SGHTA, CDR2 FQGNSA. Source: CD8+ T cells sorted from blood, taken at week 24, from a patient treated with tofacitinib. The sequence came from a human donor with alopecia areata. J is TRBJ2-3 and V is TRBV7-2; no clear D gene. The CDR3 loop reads CASSFIDGSTDTQYF. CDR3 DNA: TGTGCCAGCAGCTTTATCGATGGTAGCACAGATACGCAGTATTTT.